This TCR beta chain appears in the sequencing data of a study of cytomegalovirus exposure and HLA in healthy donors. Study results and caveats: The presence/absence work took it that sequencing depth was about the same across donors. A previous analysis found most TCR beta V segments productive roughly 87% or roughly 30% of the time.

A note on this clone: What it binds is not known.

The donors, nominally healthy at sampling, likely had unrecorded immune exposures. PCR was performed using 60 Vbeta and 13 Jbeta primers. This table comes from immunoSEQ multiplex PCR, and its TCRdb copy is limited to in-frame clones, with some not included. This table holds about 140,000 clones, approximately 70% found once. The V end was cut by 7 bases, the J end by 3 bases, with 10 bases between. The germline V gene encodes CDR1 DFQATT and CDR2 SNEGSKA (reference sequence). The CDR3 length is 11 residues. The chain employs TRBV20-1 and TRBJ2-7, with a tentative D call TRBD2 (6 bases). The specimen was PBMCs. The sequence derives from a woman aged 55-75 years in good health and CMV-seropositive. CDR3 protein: CSGSRGYEQYF. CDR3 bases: TGCAGTGGCTCGCGGGGCTACGAGCAGTACTTC.